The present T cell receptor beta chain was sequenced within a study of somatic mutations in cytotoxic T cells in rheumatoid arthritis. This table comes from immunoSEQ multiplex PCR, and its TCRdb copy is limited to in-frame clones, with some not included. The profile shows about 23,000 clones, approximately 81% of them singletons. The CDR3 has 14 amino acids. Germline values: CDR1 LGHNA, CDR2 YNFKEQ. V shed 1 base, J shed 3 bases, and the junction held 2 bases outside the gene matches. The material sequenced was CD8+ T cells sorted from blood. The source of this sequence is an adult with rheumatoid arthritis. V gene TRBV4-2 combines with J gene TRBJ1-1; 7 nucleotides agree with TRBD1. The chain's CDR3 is CASSQGDRDTEAFF. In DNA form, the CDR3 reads TGTGCCAGCAGCCAAGGTGACAGGGACACTGAAGCTTTCTTT.